This T cell receptor beta chain is drawn from a study of blood T cell repertoires in COVID-19. Study at large: The analysed material was cDNA or gDNA that came from T cells, B-cell-depleted T cells, or PBMCs.

Germline assignment: CDR1 ENHRY and CDR2 SYGVKD. This CDR3 region has 16 residues. V gave up 0 bases and J gave up 2 bases, with 12 bases separating them. Authors' data handling: Reference gene primer amplification gave nucleated cell count estimates. Libraries were prepared by immunoSEQ multiplex PCR; TCRdb keeps only in-frame clonotypes and omits some of them. The V and J calls and clone size come from that table; D and trimming were worked out from the DNA. The sample records roughly 250,000 clones, about nine tenths being singletons. This rearrangement joins TRBV10-3 to TRBJ2-3; D ambiguous. The TCR comes from a man aged 60 to 75 who had recovered from COVID-19. Sequencing used peripheral blood. Written as DNA, the CDR3 is TGTGCCATCAGTGAGTCGAGGCTCAATTACACAGATACGCAGTATTTT. This gives the protein CAISESRLNYTDTQYF.